The T cell receptor (beta chain) described here comes from a study of human T cells and chemical hapten exposure. TCRdb re-called the RACE reads through MiXCR, storing one row per CDR3 protein. The profile covers fewer than 200,000 distinct CDR3 sequences, with 25% to 35% appearing a single time and just under 3% taken by the ten largest. Time point specified: pre-sensitization, week 0. Treatment described: therapeutic diphenylcyclopropenone sensitization with weekly scalp DPC. Germline V gene sequence: CDR1 MNHNS, CDR2 SASEGT. V lost 3 bases and J lost 10, with 16 bases in between. The CDR3 consists of 14 residues.

This material consisted of whole blood, taken in connection with sensitization to the hapten diphenylcyclopropenone (DPC). This sequence joins TRBV6-1 and TRBJ2-1; D is perhaps TRBD2 (6 bases). This TCR derives from a woman in her twenties or thirties with alopecia areata. Some clones in this sample may be carry-over from other donors' samples. Here the CDR3 DNA reads TGTGCCAGCAGTGACCAGTGGACGGCGGGAGAGCAGTTCTTC. The encoded protein is CASSDQWTAGEQFF.